This T cell receptor beta chain is drawn from a study of T cells after yellow fever vaccination. Study-wide background: Each low-cell-number fraction was prepared by means of SMART-Seq v4 Ultra Low Input.

Worth noting for this clonotype: A much more abundant neighbour one base away suggests this may be a read error.

UMIs were added to TCR cDNA along with a universal primer site when it was made by 5'RACE template switching. TCRdb processed the 5' RACE reads anew with MiXCR; each CDR3 protein has one entry. The sample lists a few hundred thousand distinct CDR3 sequences, roughly 4% occurring once. The CDR3 sequence is 16 residues long. Deletions cut 5 bases from V and 2 bases from J, with 13 bases between. Germline V gene data show CDR1 as SGHVS and CDR2 as FNYEAQ. This TCR derives from a man aged 18 to 35 who received the YFV17D yellow fever vaccine. This chain connects TRBV7-6 to TRBJ2-6; a possible D gene is TRBD2 (5 bases). Sample: PBMCs, taken on the day of the yellow fever booster vaccination. CDR3 DNA sequence: TGTGCCAGCAGCCTCGGACGGGGAACTGGGGCCAACGTCCTGACTTTC. Protein sequence: CASSLGRGTGANVLTF.